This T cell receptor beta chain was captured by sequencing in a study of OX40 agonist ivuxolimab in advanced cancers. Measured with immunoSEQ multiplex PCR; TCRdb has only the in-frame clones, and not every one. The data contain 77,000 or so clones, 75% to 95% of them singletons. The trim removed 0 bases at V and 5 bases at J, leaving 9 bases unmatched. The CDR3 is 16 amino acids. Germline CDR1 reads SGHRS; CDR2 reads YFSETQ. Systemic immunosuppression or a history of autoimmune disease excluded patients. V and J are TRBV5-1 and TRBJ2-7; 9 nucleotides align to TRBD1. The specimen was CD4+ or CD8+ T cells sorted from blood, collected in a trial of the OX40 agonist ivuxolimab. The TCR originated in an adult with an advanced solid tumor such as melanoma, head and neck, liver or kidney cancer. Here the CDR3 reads CASSLAPGQGRDEQYF. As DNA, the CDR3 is TGCGCCAGCAGCTTGGCCCCGGGACAGGGTAGAGACGAGCAGTACTTC.